What follows are 30 T cell receptor beta chains derived from one specimen sequenced in a study of T cells after yellow fever vaccination. TCRdb ran MiXCR on the 5' RACE reads and lists one entry per CDR3 protein. The sample has 500,000 to 650,000 distinct CDR3 sequences; approximately 13% are singletons. This sample comprised PBMCs, obtained on the day of the yellow fever booster vaccination. Receptors were obtained from a man aged 30-40 years who received the YFV17D yellow fever vaccine.

This clonotype has a count of ten or more. The genes are TRBV7-2 and TRBJ2-1; D possibly corresponds to TRBD2 (5 bases). V lost 3 bases, J lost 0 bases, and 9 bases lay in between. The CDR3 covers 15 residues. In germline, CDR1 is SGHTA, CDR2 FQGNSA. CDR3 in DNA: TGTGCCAGCAGCTTTCTAGGGAGCTCCTACAATGAGCAGTTCTTC. Its translation: CASSFLGSSYNEQFF.

A few counts support this clonotype. J is TRBJ2-1 and V is TRBV5-1, with 10 nucleotides matching TRBD2. With 7 bases clipped from V and 7 bases from J, the junction kept 8 bases outside the gene matches. The CDR3 has 14 residues. CDR1 is SGHRS and CDR2 is YFSETQ in the germline V gene. CDR3 in DNA: TGCGCCAGCTCCAAACTAGCGGGACGGAATGAGCAGTTCTTC. The encoded protein is CASSKLAGRNEQFF.

In this sample, this clonotype turned up a few times. The rearrangement links TRBV27 to TRBJ1-4; a weak D match, TRBD1 (5 bases). This CDR3 has 15 residues. Trimming removed 6 bases from V and 0 bases from J, with 11 bases in between. Germline V lookup: CDR1 MNHEY, CDR2 SMNVEV (reference sequence). The CDR3 region is CASRSQGTTNEKLFF. CDR3 nucleotide sequence: TGTGCCAGCAGATCGCAGGGAACAACTAATGAAAAACTGTTTTTT.

This clonotype was seen more than once but under ten times. The V gene is TRBV20-1, the J gene TRBJ2-7; D not certain. V was trimmed by 1 base and J by 2 bases, leaving 9 bases between them. Germline V gene lookup returns CDR1 DFQATT and CDR2 SNEGSKA (reference sequence). This CDR3 has 13 amino acids. CDR3 bases: TGCAGTGCTAGAGTTACATTCCCCTACGAGCAGTACTTC. It encodes CSARVTFPYEQYF.

This clonotype was observed a few times. The chain uses TRBV18 and TRBJ1-5; TRBD1 aligns across 7 bases. Per germline, CDR1 KGHSH and CDR2 LQKENI. The CDR3 is 13 amino acids. With 3 bases clipped from V and 7 bases from J, the junction kept 3 bases outside the gene matches. In DNA, the CDR3 is TGTGCCAGCTCACCCGGACAGGACCAGCCCCAGCATTTT. It encodes CASSPGQDQPQHF.

V gene TRBV28 combines with J gene TRBJ2-1, with a weak D call TRBD2 (6 bases). Deletions cut 6 bases from V and 3 bases from J, with 12 bases between. Germline V gene sequence: CDR1 MDHEN, CDR2 SYDVKM. This CDR3 spans 14 amino acids. The CDR3 region has the DNA TGTGCCAGCAGAGACGGGAGCCGCTACAATGAGCAGTTCTTC. Its protein is CASRDGSRYNEQFF.

V usage is TRBV4-3 and J usage is TRBJ1-6; TRBD1 agrees at 7 bases. Germline V CDR1 and CDR2: LGHNA, YSLEER. The CDR3 has 16 amino acids. Trimming removed 2 bases from V and 5 bases from J; junction bases left unmatched: 6. The CDR3 DNA follows: TGCGCCAGCAGCCAATACGCCGGGACAGATAATTCACCCCTCCACTTT. Its protein product is CASSQYAGTDNSPLHF.

This chain links TRBV12-3 or TRBV12-4 with TRBJ1-1, with D maybe TRBD1 (6 bases). The V end was cut by 5 bases, the J end by 4 bases, with 14 bases between. This CDR3 spans 14 amino acids. CDR3 sequence reads: CASSPSSGATEAFF. CDR3 nucleotides: TGTGCCAGCAGTCCTAGTTCGGGGGCCACTGAAGCTTTCTTT.

CDR3 protein: CASSPKDRVSGNEQFF. In nucleotides, the CDR3 is TGTGCCAGCAGCCCAAAAGACAGGGTATCGGGCAATGAGCAGTTCTTC. The rearrangement joins TRBV13 to TRBJ2-1; 7 bases fit TRBD1. The CDR3 extends over 16 amino acids. V lost 5 bases, J lost 6 bases, and 13 bases stayed unmatched. Germline V gives CDR1 PRHDT, CDR2 FYEKMQ (reference sequence).

This clonotype was counted ten times or more. This chain joins TRBV18 and TRBJ2-7; the D gene could be TRBD1 or TRBD2 (5 bases each). This CDR3 has 15 amino acids. Trimming pared 1 base from V and 3 bases from J, leaving 13 bases between. Germline assignment: CDR1 KGHSH and CDR2 LQKENI. In nucleotides, the CDR3 is TGTGCCAGCTCACCACGCCGGGAAGGGGACTACGAGCAGTACTTC. Protein product: CASSPRREGDYEQYF. Full variable domain (remainder filled in from reference TRBV18 and TRBJ2-7): NAGVMQNPRHLVRRRGQEARLRCSPMKGHSHVYWYRQLPEEGLKFMVYLQKENIIDESGMPKERFSAEFPKEGPSILRIQQVVRGDSAAYFCASSPRREGDYEQYFGPGTRLTVT.

DNA for the CDR3: TGTGCCAGCAGTGAGAATACGCAGTATTTT. Translating gives CASSENTQYF. The chain couples TRBV12-3 or TRBV12-4 to TRBJ2-3; no clear D. V was trimmed by 5 bases and J by 7 bases, leaving 4 bases between them. This CDR3 has 10 amino acids.

This clonotype appeared a few times. The chain recombines TRBV15 with TRBJ2-7; 7 nucleotides line up with TRBD2. V was clipped by 0 bases and J by 3 bases; unmatched bases: 8. CDR1 and CDR2 from the germline V gene are LNHNV and YYDKDF (reference sequence). CDR3 length: 16 residues. CDR3 sequence: CATSRDFGGNLYEQYF. CDR3 DNA: TGTGCCACCAGCAGAGATTTCGGGGGGAACCTCTACGAGCAGTACTTC. The variable domain in full, with the rest retrieved from reference TRBV15 and TRBJ2-7, is DAMVIQNPRYQVTQFGKPVTLSCSQTLNHNVMYWYQQKSSQAPKLLFHYYDKDFNNEADTPDNFQSRRPNTSFCFLDIRSPGLGDTAMYLCATSRDFGGNLYEQYFGPGTRLTVT.

The CDR3 DNA is TGCGCCAGCAGCTCGGAGGACTCCGGGTTCTTCGAGCAGTACTTC. Its translation is CASSSEDSGFFEQYF. V gene TRBV5-1 combines with J gene TRBJ2-7, with D perhaps matching TRBD2 (5 bases). Trimming cost V 3 bases and J 6 bases, with 19 bases left between them. There are 15 residues in the CDR3. Germline CDR1 SGHRS, CDR2 YFSETQ.

This clonotype was detected only a few times. The chain combines TRBV3-1 with TRBJ2-4; D gene unclear. Germline values: CDR1 LGHDT, CDR2 YNNKEL (reference sequence). Deletions cut 0 bases from V and 8 bases from J, with 11 bases between. The CDR3 runs 14 residues. The CDR3 sequence: CASSQDTILDIQYF. The CDR3 nucleotides are TGTGCCAGCAGCCAAGATACGATTTTGGACATTCAGTACTTC.

This clonotype was picked up a small number of times. V gene TRBV11-2 combines with J gene TRBJ2-1, with D perhaps TRBD2 (6 bases). CDR1 and CDR2 from the germline V gene are SGHAT and FQNNGV. Between the trimmed V and J ends, which lost 5 bases and 0 bases, there was a span of 20 bases. This CDR3 region has 18 residues. In DNA form, the CDR3 reads TGTGCCAGCAGCACCCCTCGGGCGGGGCCGAGCTCCTACAATGAGCAGTTCTTC. Translated: CASSTPRAGPSSYNEQFF.

The table lists this clonotype with many counts. The rearrangement links TRBV5-1 to TRBJ1-4, with 10 bases aligning to TRBD1. The CDR3 has 15 residues. Germline trimming cut 1 base from V and 8 bases from J; bases unmatched to any gene: 5. The germline gives CDR1 SGHRS, CDR2 YFSETQ. CDR3 bases: TGCGCCAGCAGCTTGATGGGGACAGGGGTGGAAAAACTGTTTTTT. Its protein is CASSLMGTGVEKLFF.

The chain links TRBV3-1 to TRBJ2-7; possibly TRBD1 for D (5 bases). The CDR3 consists of 13 residues. CDR1 and CDR2 from the germline V gene are LGHDT and YNNKEL (reference sequence). V dropped 1 base and J dropped 3 bases, with 7 bases sitting between them. The CDR3, as DNA: TGTGCCAGCAGCCAAGGGGGCCTCTACGAGCAGTACTTC. It specifies CASSQGGLYEQYF.

This chain connects TRBV6-1 to TRBJ1-1, with D maybe TRBD1 (6 bases). The CDR3 loop spans 15 amino acids. Trimming left V 5 bases short and J 4 bases short, with 17 bases between. Per germline, CDR1 MNHNS and CDR2 SASEGT. The CDR3 reads CASSPRQAGLTEAFF. CDR3 nucleotide sequence: TGTGCCAGCAGTCCCCGACAGGCGGGACTCACTGAAGCTTTCTTT.

V is TRBV9 and J is TRBJ2-7; D gene ambiguous. The CDR3 has 14 amino acids. With 1 base removed from V and 2 bases from J, the gap between germline ends came to 10 bases. In germline, CDR1 is SGDLS, CDR2 YYNGEE. Here the CDR3 reads CASSVTSTTYEQYF. CDR3 bases: TGTGCCAGCAGCGTAACGAGTACAACCTACGAGCAGTACTTC.

This clonotype came up a few times. The genes are TRBV7-9 and TRBJ2-1; TRBD2 might be the D (6 bases). The V end lost 10 bases, the J end lost 7 bases, and 17 bases lay between the germline ends. The CDR3 runs 13 residues. CDR1 and CDR2 from the germline V gene are SEHNR and FQNEAQ (reference sequence). CDR3 nucleotides: TGTGCCATCATCGGGGGTCTTCTAAATGAGCAGTTCTTC. It is translated as CAIIGGLLNEQFF.

The chain couples TRBV7-2 to TRBJ2-2; no clear D. In germline, CDR1 is SGHTA, CDR2 FQGNSA. Trimming left V 5 bases short and J 1 base short, with 17 bases between. The CDR3 is 17 amino acids. The CDR3 loop reads CASSTVVGRKNTGELFF. The CDR3 DNA sequence: TGTGCCAGCAGCACAGTCGTTGGACGGAAGAACACCGGGGAGCTGTTTTTT.

This clonotype was observed at least ten times. J is TRBJ2-7 and V is TRBV18; D is possibly TRBD2 (6 bases). The CDR3 consists of 13 residues. The germline V gene encodes CDR1 KGHSH and CDR2 LQKENI. The V end was cut by 4 bases, the J end by 6 bases, with 13 bases between. CDR3 sequence reads: CASSLDPEGEQYF. The CDR3 DNA reads as TGTGCCAGCTCACTCGACCCGGAGGGCGAGCAGTACTTC.

The chain carries TRBV7-9 and TRBJ2-7, with a tentative D call TRBD2 (6 bases). Germline CDR1 reads SEHNR; CDR2 reads FQNEAQ (reference sequence). The CDR3 has 14 amino acids. V was cut by 0 bases and J by 6 bases, with 12 bases left in between. The CDR3 nucleotides read TGTGCCAGCAGCTTAGCCGGAGGGGTCGGCGAGCAGTACTTC. Protein sequence: CASSLAGGVGEQYF.

In its sample, this clonotype was seen many times. This chain links TRBV12-3 or TRBV12-4 with TRBJ2-2; TRBD2 agrees at 8 bases. The CDR3 is made up of 16 amino acids. Trimming took 6 bases from V and 4 from J; bases not matched to a gene: 10. The CDR3 here is CASRIGGAGGTGELFF. The CDR3 DNA reads TGTGCCAGCAGAATTGGGGGCGCGGGGGGCACCGGGGAGCTGTTTTTT.

The sample holds a few counts of this clonotype. CDR3 sequence (DNA): TGTGCCAGCAGTTTCGGCGGCTACCAAGAGACCCAGTACTTC. Its translation is CASSFGGYQETQYF. The chain is built from TRBV12-3 or TRBV12-4 and TRBJ2-5; unclear D gene. Between the trimmed V and J ends, which lost 3 bases and 0 bases, there was a span of 8 bases. This CDR3 spans 14 amino acids.

J is TRBJ2-2 and V is TRBV5-4; no definite D call. The length of the CDR3 is 15 residues. Per the germline V gene, CDR1 is SGHNT and CDR2 is YYREEE (reference sequence). V was clipped by 0 bases and J by 1 base, with 7 bases between them. The CDR3 DNA sequence: TGTGCCAGCAGCTTGGGGGTGAAGAACACCGGGGAGCTGTTTTTT. Its translation: CASSLGVKNTGELFF.

This clonotype was counted between two and nine times. V is TRBV9 and J is TRBJ2-3, with TRBD2 identical over 11 bases. Per germline, CDR1 SGDLS and CDR2 YYNGEE. The CDR3 is made up of 16 amino acids. J gave up 4 bases and V 4 bases, and 8 bases lay outside the gene matches. CDR3 residues: CASSILAGGISDTQYF. For the CDR3, the DNA is TGTGCCAGCAGCATTTTAGCGGGAGGGATCTCAGATACGCAGTATTTT.

This clonotype was detected only a few times. The chain recombines TRBV13 with TRBJ2-7; 10 nucleotides match TRBD2. The junction had 22 bases not matched to a gene; V was cut back by 4 bases and J by 4 bases. The germline V gene has CDR1 PRHDT and CDR2 FYEKMQ (reference sequence). The CDR3 is 20 amino acids. As DNA, the CDR3 is TGTGCCAGCAGCTCCAAATTAGGACTAGCGGAAACACCCAACACATACGAGCAGTACTTC. Its translation is CASSSKLGLAETPNTYEQYF.

This clonotype showed up just a few times. V is TRBV18 and J is TRBJ2-7; TRBD2 matches 8 bases. Trimming at V came to 0 bases and at J to 2 bases, leaving 9 bases not matched to a gene. This CDR3 has 17 amino acids. Germline V gene lookup returns CDR1 KGHSH and CDR2 LQKENI. CDR3 DNA: TGTGCCAGCTCACCACCGTGGGTAGCGGGACGGGCCTACGAGCAGTACTTC. Protein product: CASSPPWVAGRAYEQYF.

This clonotype was seen at least ten times. J is TRBJ2-7 and V is TRBV30; 7 nucleotides align to TRBD2. Germline CDR1 reads GTSNPN; CDR2 reads SVGIG (reference sequence). CDR3 length equals 15 residues. The junction had 12 bases not matched to a gene; V was cut back by 1 base and J by 6 bases. The CDR3 reads CAWSGGGSFSREQYF. DNA for the CDR3: TGTGCCTGGAGTGGTGGCGGGAGCTTTTCACGCGAGCAGTACTTC.